A single sample is the source of the 31 T cell receptor beta chains below, sequenced in a study of spatial heterogeneity in lung cancer (dated by TCRdb to between 2019 and 2020). The library was made by 5' RACE. Sequencing used a NextSeq 500. TCRdb reworked the public reads: Q25 trimming with fastp, MiXCR clone assembly, productive beta chains retained. Each entry is one CDR3 protein sequence, shown with its most common DNA and genes. The sample includes 7,500 to 10,000 distinct CDR3 sequences, with nearly 4% observed a single time. The top ten hold around a sixth of the sample. The sample's time point, from its label and the paper: blood taken at disease recurrence. TCR sequencing used whole RNA extracted from tumor and nontumor lung tissue, or from cryopreserved PBMC samples, without cell sorting. The sample consisted of PBMCs, taken at recurrence. These receptors were collected from a female donor with early-stage non-small cell lung cancer.

In the case of this clonotype: This beta chain is a stray sequence in a library constructed for alpha chains; its clone size is not meaningful. V gene TRBV2 combines with J gene TRBJ2-7; 7 bases align to TRBD1. The V gene's germline CDR1 is SNHLY and CDR2 FYNNEI. CDR3 length: 11 residues. V shed 6 bases and J 6 bases; nucleotides not matched to a gene: 2. In nucleotides, the CDR3 is TGTGCCAGCAGCCCAGGGGGCGAGCAGTACTTC. Protein: CASSPGGEQYF.

This clonotype was recorded many times. For a library built for alpha chains, this beta chain is a stray read; little rests on its size. The chain employs TRBV6-4 and TRBJ2-3, with 10 bases identical to TRBD1. This CDR3 is 15 amino acids long. The germline V gene has CDR1 MRHNA and CDR2 SNTAGT. Unmatched junction bases numbered 2, after V lost 4 bases and J lost 1 base. The CDR3 here is CASSAGTGGTDTQYF. The DNA for the CDR3 is TGTGCCAGCAGTGCCGGGACAGGGGGCACAGATACGCAGTATTTT.

This clonotype was found many times. Being off target in a library aimed at alpha chains, this beta chain has a size of little meaning. The V call is TRBV7-9, the J call TRBJ2-7; 7 nucleotides line up with TRBD2. The CDR3 contains 14 residues. The germline V gene encodes CDR1 SEHNR and CDR2 FQNEAQ (reference sequence). Unmatched junction bases numbered 5, after V lost 4 bases and J lost 2 bases. CDR3 sequence reads: CASSSAGVTYEQYF. CDR3 bases: TGTGCCAGCAGCTCCGCGGGGGTCACCTACGAGCAGTACTTC.

The table lists this clonotype with many counts. As an off-target read in a library built for alpha chains, this beta chain has a frequency of little significance. The chain has TRBV5-4 and TRBJ2-1; the match to TRBD1 covers 7 bases. The length of the CDR3 is 18 residues. Germline V gene lookup returns CDR1 SGHNT and CDR2 YYREEE (reference sequence). The J segment lost 5 bases and the V segment lost 0 bases, leaving 14 bases of the junction unmatched. The CDR3 region is CASSLASWDRSVNNEQFF. Here the CDR3 DNA reads TGTGCCAGCAGCTTGGCCTCGTGGGACAGATCAGTAAACAATGAGCAGTTCTTC.

The table lists this clonotype with many counts. The library was built for alpha chains, so this beta chain is an off-target read and its size means little. The chain employs TRBV6-2 or TRBV6-3 and TRBJ1-1; maybe TRBD1 (6 bases). CDR1 MNHEY and CDR2 SVGEGT come from the germline V gene. This CDR3 has 13 residues. The V end lost 6 bases, the J end lost 7 bases, and 15 bases lay between the germline ends. CDR3 coding DNA: TGTGCCAGCAGCCGTCCACAGGGTCTTGAAGCTTTCTTT. It translates to CASSRPQGLEAFF.

This clonotype was observed many times. This beta chain represents an off-target read in a library built for alpha chains; its size is of limited meaning. V usage is TRBV2 and J usage is TRBJ2-2, with 9 bases matching TRBD1. Germline-derived CDR1 and CDR2 are SNHLY and FYNNEI. The CDR3 sequence is 14 residues long. Trimming took 5 bases from V and 6 from J; bases not matched to a gene: 4. CDR3 nucleotide sequence: TGTGCCAGCAGTCAGGACAGGGGACCCGGGGAGCTGTTTTTT. Amino acids: CASSQDRGPGELFF.

This clonotype occurred many times. The library was designed around alpha chains, so this beta chain is a stray read whose abundance carries little weight. This sequence joins TRBV5-1 and TRBJ2-2; D is undetermined. V dropped 1 base and J dropped 6 bases, with 1 base sitting between them. Germline V gene lookup returns CDR1 SGHRS and CDR2 YFSETQ. CDR3 length equals 11 residues. CDR3 region: CASSLPGELFF. CDR3 DNA: TGCGCCAGCAGCTTGCCCGGGGAGCTGTTTTTT. The variable domain in full, completed from reference TRBV5-1 and TRBJ2-2, reads KAGVTQTPRYLIKTRGQQVTLSCSPISGHRSVSWYQQTPGQGLQFLFEYFSETQRNKGNFPGRFSGRQFSNSRSEMNVSTLELGDSALYLCASSLPGELFFGEGSRLTVL.

This clonotype was picked up many times. The library was built for alpha chains, so this beta chain is an off-target read and its size means little. The chain employs TRBV18 and TRBJ2-5; TRBD2 is a possible D gene (5 bases). The CDR3 has 14 residues. Germline V lookup: CDR1 KGHSH, CDR2 LQKENI. V was trimmed by 6 bases and J by 4 bases, leaving 15 bases between them. The CDR3: CASSTGTRRETQYF. In DNA, the CDR3 is TGTGCCAGCTCCACCGGTACTAGGCGAGAGACCCAGTACTTC. The full variable domain, its missing parts supplied by reference TRBV18 and TRBJ2-5, is NAGVMQNPRHLVRRRGQEARLRCSPMKGHSHVYWYRQLPEEGLKFMVYLQKENIIDESGMPKERFSAEFPKEGPSILRIQQVVRGDSAAYFCASSTGTRRETQYFGPGTRLLVL.

This clonotype has at least ten counts. Because this beta chain is a stray read in a library intended to capture alpha chains, its abundance should not be given much weight. The gene calls are TRBV29-1 and TRBJ2-7; D assignment may be TRBD1 or TRBD2 (5 bases each). CDR3 length: 13 residues. The V gene's germline CDR1 is SQVTM and CDR2 ANQGSEA. V lost 1 base, J lost 4 bases, and 11 bases lay in between. CDR3 sequence (DNA): TGCAGCGTTGAAGGAGGGGAGATATACGAGCAGTACTTC. This sequence encodes CSVEGGEIYEQYF.

This clonotype showed up many times. Within a library made for alpha chains, this beta chain is off target, and its count is uninformative. The chain uses TRBV5-1 and TRBJ2-5; D is tentatively TRBD1 or TRBD2 (5 bases each). V lost 0 bases and J lost 4, with 13 bases in between. The length of the CDR3 is 15 residues. Germline CDR1 and CDR2: SGHRS and YFSETQ. The CDR3 DNA sequence: TGCGCCAGCAGCTTGGCCGGGACCGTCGGAGAGACCCAGTACTTC. Translation: CASSLAGTVGETQYF.

This clonotype has ten or more counts. As an off-target read in a library built for alpha chains, this beta chain has a frequency of little significance. This chain uses TRBV20-1 with TRBJ1-5; 12 bases are a match to TRBD1. V was clipped by 7 bases and J by 7 bases; unmatched bases: 11. CDR3 length equals 15 residues. Germline V CDR1 and CDR2: DFQATT, SNEGSKA (reference sequence). DNA of the CDR3: TGCAGTGGGAGTCCCGGGACAGGGGGCGGGCAGCCCCAGCATTTT. It specifies CSGSPGTGGGQPQHF.

This clonotype appeared many times. The library was prepared for alpha chains; this beta chain is a stray read, so its frequency means little. The V call is TRBV5-1, the J call TRBJ1-1; 9 nucleotides line up with TRBD1. Germline lookup yields CDR1 SGHRS and CDR2 YFSETQ. CDR3 size: 15 residues. V lost 4 bases, J lost 5 bases, and 9 bases stayed unmatched. CDR3 protein: CASSVGTGRRTEAFF. The CDR3 coding sequence is TGCGCCAGCAGCGTAGGGACAGGGAGGAGGACTGAAGCTTTCTTT.

By share, this clonotype ranks as medium-sized. This beta chain slipped into a library made for alpha chains as a stray read, so its size is not meaningful. The genes are TRBV7-2 and TRBJ1-4; D call uncertain. V was cut by 0 bases and J by 3 bases, with 8 bases left in between. The CDR3 has 15 amino acids. Germline V lookup: CDR1 SGHTA, CDR2 FQGNSA. The CDR3 DNA reads TGTGCCAGCAGCTTAGCAGTAAACTCTAATGAAAAACTGTTTTTT. Protein sequence: CASSLAVNSNEKLFF.

On this clonotype: This beta chain is a stray read from a library made for alpha chains; its abundance is not meaningful. The chain joins TRBV6-5 to TRBJ2-7, with 9 nucleotides matching TRBD2. V was clipped by 6 bases and J by 0 bases; unmatched bases: 6. This CDR3 has 15 residues. Germline CDR1 and CDR2: MNHEY and SVGAGI. DNA for the CDR3: TGTGCCAGCAGAAGCGGGGGGAAAAGCTCCTACGAGCAGTACTTC. Translation gives CASRSGGKSSYEQYF.

Many counts were recorded for this clonotype. A library prepared for alpha chains yielded this beta chain as an off-target read; its size is of little meaning. The V gene is TRBV28, the J gene TRBJ2-3; 9 bases match TRBD1. Germline V gene sequence: CDR1 MDHEN, CDR2 SYDVKM. Unmatched junction bases numbered 12, after V lost 3 bases and J lost 5 bases. The length of the CDR3 is 17 residues. CDR3 sequence (DNA): TGTGCCAGCAGTTTTCCAACTACCGGGACAGGGAGAGATACGCAGTATTTT. Residues: CASSFPTTGTGRDTQYF. The variable domain in full, completed from reference TRBV28 and TRBJ2-3, reads DVKVTQSSRYLVKRTGEKVFLECVQDMDHENMFWYRQDPGLGLRLIYFSYDVKMKEKGDIPEGYSVSREKKERFSLILESASTNQTSMYLCASSFPTTGTGRDTQYFGPGTRLTVL.

In this sample, this clonotype turned up many times. Because the library targeted alpha chains, this beta chain is an off-target read whose size means little. V is TRBV27 and J is TRBJ1-1; 7 bases align to TRBD1. Per the germline V gene, CDR1 is MNHEY and CDR2 is SMNVEV (reference sequence). The CDR3 length is 14 residues. The ends lost 5 bases at V and 5 bases at J; junction bases unmatched: 8. The CDR3, as DNA: TGTGCCAGCAGTCTACAGGGGTTTGAGACTGAAGCTTTCTTT. Encoded protein: CASSLQGFETEAFF.

This clonotype was counted many times. Being off target in a library aimed at alpha chains, this beta chain has a size of little meaning. The rearrangement joins TRBV29-1 to TRBJ2-1; 9 bases fit TRBD1. The CDR3 has 13 amino acids. CDR1 is SQVTM, CDR2 ANQGSEA, per germline. V lost 7 bases, J lost 8 bases, and 9 bases stayed unmatched. This chain's CDR3 is CSGAGTGRDEQFF. In DNA, the CDR3 is TGCAGCGGAGCCGGGACAGGGAGGGATGAGCAGTTCTTC.

This clonotype appeared many times. This beta chain turned up in a library designed for alpha chains; as an off-target read, its abundance says little. This chain connects TRBV3-1 to TRBJ2-5; 8 bases map to TRBD2. Germline V gene data show CDR1 as LGHDT and CDR2 as YNNKEL (reference sequence). V was clipped by 5 bases and J by 5 bases; unmatched bases: 10. This CDR3 spans 15 amino acids. The CDR3 bases are TGTGCCAGCAGCGCAAGTGTAGCGGGGAGCGAGACCCAGTACTTC. Protein product: CASSASVAGSETQYF.

Ten or more counts support this clonotype. Since the library was made to target alpha chains, this beta chain is a stray read and its abundance is not meaningful. The chain is built from TRBV5-6 and TRBJ2-7; 8 positions agree with TRBD1. Germline V gene data show CDR1 as SGHDT and CDR2 as YYEEEE. V lost 4 bases, J lost 2 bases, and 5 bases stayed unmatched. This CDR3 is built from 14 residues. CDR3 sequence (DNA): TGTGCCAGCAGCCCGCAGGGGGCCCCCTACGAGCAGTACTTC. Protein sequence: CASSPQGAPYEQYF.

This clonotype has ten or more counts. In a library made to pick up alpha chains, this beta chain is a stray read with a size that means little. This CDR3 reads CASSLVRANSPLHF. The CDR3 DNA is TGTGCCAGCAGCTTGGTGAGGGCCAATTCACCCCTCCACTTT. The chain carries TRBV11-2 and TRBJ1-6; D is undetermined. CDR3 size: 14 residues. Germline V gives CDR1 SGHAT, CDR2 FQNNGV. Trimming pared 3 bases from V and 7 bases from J, leaving 10 bases between.

This clonotype was seen at least ten times. This beta chain was picked up by a library intended for alpha chains and is off target, so its count carries little meaning. CDR3 loop: CASSPRVDRRIAKNIQYF. CDR3 coding DNA: TGTGCCAGCAGCCCTAGAGTTGACAGAAGGATAGCCAAAAACATTCAGTACTTC. The V call is TRBV28, the J call TRBJ2-4; TRBD1 is a possible D gene (5 bases). Germline assignment: CDR1 MDHEN and CDR2 SYDVKM. The CDR3 spans 18 residues. Trimming stripped 6 bases from V and 0 bases from J, with 21 bases between.

Details on this clonotype: The library was prepared for alpha chains; this beta chain is a stray read, so its frequency means little. This chain joins TRBV5-1 and TRBJ1-2; D call uncertain. Germline CDR1 and CDR2: SGHRS and YFSETQ. V lost 0 bases to trimming and J lost 4 bases, with 10 bases between them. This CDR3 region has 14 residues. The CDR3 DNA follows: TGCGCCAGCAGCTTGGATGGACTTGCCTATGGCTACACCTTC. As protein: CASSLDGLAYGYTF. Full variable domain (remainder filled in from reference TRBV5-1 and TRBJ1-2): KAGVTQTPRYLIKTRGQQVTLSCSPISGHRSVSWYQQTPGQGLQFLFEYFSETQRNKGNFPGRFSGRQFSNSRSEMNVSTLELGDSALYLCASSLDGLAYGYTFGSGTRLTVV.

This clonotype was seen at least ten times. Little can be read into the size of this beta chain, an off-target read in a library designed for alpha chains. The CDR3 sequence: CASSPWGFGTTDTQYF. CDR3 nucleotides: TGTGCCAGCAGCCCTTGGGGCTTCGGAACCACAGATACGCAGTATTTT. The genes are TRBV7-2 and TRBJ2-3, with a tentative D call TRBD1 (5 bases). The CDR3 spans 16 residues. Germline CDR1 SGHTA, CDR2 FQGNSA. V gave up 5 bases and J gave up 2 bases, with 17 bases separating them.

This clonotype was picked up many times. This beta chain came through as a stray read in a library set up for alpha chains, and its size says little. The chain links TRBV12-3 or TRBV12-4 to TRBJ2-7; either TRBD1 or TRBD2 may fit D (5 bases each). This CDR3 contains 13 residues. V gave up 6 bases and J gave up 2 bases, with 11 bases separating them. The CDR3 spells CASSVGTTYEQYF. CDR3 coding DNA: TGTGCCAGCAGCGTCGGGACCACCTACGAGCAGTACTTC.

As concerns this clonotype: This beta chain appears as a stray read in a library generated for alpha chains; its size is not informative. J is TRBJ1-4 and V is TRBV2, with D perhaps matching TRBD1 (6 bases). CDR1 is SNHLY and CDR2 is FYNNEI in the germline V gene. Trimming cost V 7 bases and J 0 bases, with 18 bases left between them. This CDR3 is 17 amino acids long. The CDR3 loop reads CASKWPVDRATNEKLFF. CDR3 DNA sequence: TGTGCCAGCAAGTGGCCCGTGGACAGAGCAACTAATGAAAAACTGTTTTTT.

This clonotype was counted at least ten times. Found in a library prepared for alpha chains, this beta chain is an off-target read, and its abundance has little meaning. The chain uses TRBV12-3 or TRBV12-4 and TRBJ2-7; D unresolved. The CDR3 length is 11 residues. V was trimmed by 3 bases and J by 9 bases, leaving 9 bases between them. CDR3 loop: CASSFERRQYF. CDR3 sequence (DNA): TGTGCCAGCAGTTTTGAGCGTCGGCAGTACTTC.

This clonotype ranks as medium-sized (0.01 to 0.1%). The library was prepared for alpha chains; this beta chain is a stray read, so its frequency means little. This rearrangement joins TRBV20-1 to TRBJ2-3; the D gene is possibly TRBD1 (5 bases). Germline V CDR1 and CDR2: DFQATT, SNEGSKA (reference sequence). The CDR3 is 12 amino acids. The V end lost 6 bases, the J end lost 1 base, and 8 bases lay between the germline ends. CDR3 in amino acids: CSAVGRTDTQYF. CDR3 sequence (DNA): TGCAGTGCCGTGGGGCGCACAGATACGCAGTATTTT.

This clonotype was detected ten times or more. For a library built for alpha chains, this beta chain is a stray read; little rests on its size. The chain is built from TRBV7-2 and TRBJ1-6; 7 nucleotides match TRBD1. Per germline, CDR1 SGHTA and CDR2 FQGNSA. The CDR3 contains 15 residues. With 5 bases clipped from V and 9 bases from J, the junction kept 10 bases outside the gene matches. This chain's CDR3 is CASSPQWDSGSPLHF. Here the CDR3 DNA reads TGTGCCAGCAGCCCCCAATGGGACAGTGGTTCACCCCTCCACTTT.

This clonotype has ten or more counts. Because this beta chain is a stray read in a library intended to capture alpha chains, its abundance should not be given much weight. The gene calls are TRBV2 and TRBJ1-2; TRBD1 might be the D (5 bases). The V end lost 7 bases, the J end lost 4 bases, and 16 bases lay between the germline ends. The germline V gene encodes CDR1 SNHLY and CDR2 FYNNEI. This CDR3 is 14 amino acids long. CDR3 protein: CASTPWQGGYGYTF. The DNA of the CDR3 is TGTGCCAGCACCCCCTGGCAGGGAGGCTATGGCTACACCTTC.

In its sample, this clonotype was seen many times. This beta chain is a stray sequence in a library constructed for alpha chains; its clone size is not meaningful. The genes are TRBV7-8 and TRBJ1-1; 7 nucleotides line up with TRBD1. V trimming: 5 bases; J trimming: 4 bases; junction bases outside the gene matches: 10. This CDR3 region has 15 residues. Germline CDR1 is SGHVS and CDR2 is FQNEAQ. CDR3 sequence (DNA): TGTGCCAGCAGCCTAATGACAGGGTTCGGCACTGAAGCTTTCTTT. It codes for CASSLMTGFGTEAFF.

A few counts support this clonotype. Because the library targeted alpha chains, this beta chain is an off-target read whose size means little. The V gene is TRBV4-2, the J gene TRBJ2-1; 10 nucleotides agree with TRBD2. V was pared by 0 bases and J by 8 bases, with 7 bases of the junction left unmatched. Germline loops: CDR1 LGHNA, CDR2 YNFKEQ. CDR3 length equals 16 residues. CDR3 in amino acids: CASSQDLAGEGYEQFF. CDR3 coding DNA: TGTGCCAGCAGCCAAGACCTAGCGGGGGAAGGATATGAGCAGTTCTTC.